Listed here are 28 T cell receptor beta chains from one sample, sequenced in a study of CD8 T cells in Susac syndrome. RNA amounts of roughly 0.5 to 1 ug underwent reverse transcription with random hexamers. One entry per CDR3 protein, called by TCRdb with MiXCR from the immunoSEQ multiplex PCR reads. The sample carries more than 150,000 distinct CDR3 sequences, nearly 97% recorded once. Sequencing was performed on CD8+ T cells from PBMCs. These receptors originate from a human donor with multiple sclerosis.

The chain has TRBV10-2 and TRBJ2-3, with 11 positions matching TRBD2. This CDR3 is built from 16 residues. CDR1 and CDR2 from the germline V gene are WSHSY and SAAADI. V lost 7 bases to trimming and J lost 5 bases; unmatched junction nucleotides: 11. The CDR3 spells CASIPLTSGEKDTQYF. CDR3 sequence (DNA): TGCGCCAGCATCCCTTTGACTAGCGGGGAAAAAGATACGCAGTATTTT.

This sequence joins TRBV7-9 and TRBJ2-7, with D unresolved. CDR1 and CDR2 (germline): SEHNR, FQNEAQ (reference sequence). V gave up 5 bases and J gave up 3 bases, with 20 bases separating them. The CDR3 covers 16 residues. The CDR3 protein is CASSPHMEGFLYEQYF. DNA of the CDR3: TGTGCCAGCAGCCCCCACATGGAAGGGTTTCTCTACGAGCAGTACTTC.

The CDR3 region is CSVVGTSGGLQETQYF. In nucleotides, the CDR3 is TGCAGCGTTGTAGGGACTAGCGGGGGCCTACAAGAGACCCAGTACTTC. This chain uses TRBV29-1 with TRBJ2-5; 14 bases are a match to TRBD2. With 4 bases clipped from V and 2 bases from J, the junction kept 6 bases outside the gene matches. The CDR3 extends over 16 amino acids. Germline lookup yields CDR1 SQVTM and CDR2 ANQGSEA.

This sequence joins TRBV6-5 and TRBJ2-5, with unresolved D. Germline V gene sequence: CDR1 MNHEY, CDR2 SVGAGI. V lost 1 base to trimming and J lost 2 bases, with 5 bases between them. The CDR3 runs to 13 residues. The CDR3 DNA reads TGTGCCAGCAGTTACTACCAGCAAGAGACCCAGTACTTC. The encoded protein is CASSYYQQETQYF.

The rearrangement uses TRBV27 and TRBJ1-6; no reliable D call. Trimming removed 1 base at V and 10 bases at J, with 5 bases between. Looked up from germline, CDR1 is MNHEY and CDR2 is SMNVEV (reference sequence). The CDR3 is 12 amino acids. CDR3 sequence: CASSLYESPLHF. The CDR3 bases are TGTGCCAGCAGTTTATATGAATCACCCCTCCACTTT.

This rearrangement joins TRBV12-3 or TRBV12-4 to TRBJ1-2, with unresolved D. Between the trimmed V and J ends, which lost 8 bases and 8 bases, there was a span of 15 bases. This CDR3 is 12 amino acids long. The CDR3 sequence is CASRFESEGYTF. Here the CDR3 DNA reads TGTGCCAGCCGATTTGAGTCGGAAGGCTACACCTTC.

The CDR3 loop is CSATTEGLNYGYTF. The CDR3, as DNA: TGCAGTGCTACGACCGAGGGGCTAAACTATGGCTACACCTTC. The chain recombines TRBV20-1 with TRBJ1-2; tentatively, D is TRBD1 (5 bases). Looked up from germline, CDR1 is DFQATT and CDR2 is SNEGSKA (reference sequence). V was clipped by 4 bases and J by 2 bases, with 14 bases between them. The length of the CDR3 is 14 residues.

The chain recombines TRBV6-5 with TRBJ2-1; possible D gene TRBD1, 6 bases. The germline V gene has CDR1 MNHEY and CDR2 SVGAGI. The CDR3 is 15 amino acids. V lost 2 bases and J lost 5, with 13 bases in between. The CDR3 sequence is CASSYTRGPNNEQFF. The CDR3 DNA sequence: TGTGCCAGCAGTTACACCAGGGGACCTAACAATGAGCAGTTCTTC.

The genes are TRBV11-2 and TRBJ2-7; 8 nucleotides line up with TRBD1. CDR1 is SGHAT and CDR2 is FQNNGV in the germline V gene. The CDR3 loop spans 13 amino acids. After removal of 5 bases from V and 3 bases from J, the junction contained 3 bases not matched to a gene. The CDR3 protein is CASSATGGYEQYV. The CDR3 region has the DNA TGTGCCAGCAGCGCCACAGGGGGCTACGAGCAGTACGTC.

The V and J genes are TRBV18 and TRBJ1-2; weak D call: TRBD1 (6 bases). This CDR3 comprises 17 residues. CDR1 KGHSH and CDR2 LQKENI come from the germline V gene. Trimming removed 4 bases from V and 0 bases from J, with 18 bases in between. The CDR3 DNA is TGTGCCAGCTCACGGAGCCTTGGGGACACAACTAACTATGGCTACACCTTC. Translated, it gives CASSRSLGDTTNYGYTF.

The V call is TRBV4-1, the J call TRBJ2-1, with 13 nucleotides matching TRBD2. Germline CDR1 and CDR2: MGHRA and YSYEKL. The junction had 8 bases not matched to a gene; V was cut back by 3 bases and J by 9 bases. The CDR3 covers 16 residues. The CDR3 here is CASSQRLAGGLLEQFF. The CDR3 DNA reads TGCGCCAGCAGCCAGAGACTAGCGGGGGGCCTTCTTGAGCAGTTCTTC.

This rearrangement joins TRBV29-1 to TRBJ2-3; maybe TRBD2 (5 bases). The V gene's germline CDR1 is SQVTM and CDR2 ANQGSEA. Trimming removed 4 bases from V and 4 bases from J, with 12 bases in between. CDR3 length: 13 amino acids. The CDR3 sequence: CSVVWGESDTQYF. The CDR3 bases are TGCAGCGTTGTGTGGGGAGAATCAGATACGCAGTATTTT.

V and J are TRBV5-1 and TRBJ2-7; a weak D match, TRBD1 (5 bases). This CDR3 has 12 amino acids. V was shortened by 5 bases and J by 3 bases, with 9 bases between the two germline ends. CDR1 is SGHRS and CDR2 is YFSETQ in the germline V gene. For the CDR3, the DNA is TGCGCCAGCAGATTACAGGTCTACGAGCAGTACTTC. It specifies CASRLQVYEQYF.

The rearrangement links TRBV29-1 to TRBJ1-1; D remains ambiguous. CDR3 length equals 13 residues. Germline V gene sequence: CDR1 SQVTM, CDR2 ANQGSEA. Trimming took 3 bases from V and 3 from J, leaving 11 bases between them. This CDR3 is CSVDELGDTEAFF. The CDR3 DNA sequence: TGCAGCGTTGATGAACTCGGGGACACTGAAGCTTTCTTT. The full variable domain, with the rest looked up from reference TRBV29-1 and TRBJ1-1, is SAVISQKPSRDICQRGTSLTIQCQVDSQVTMMFWYRQQPGQSLTLIATANQGSEATYESGFVIDKFPISRPNLTFSTLTVSNMSPEDSSIYLCSVDELGDTEAFFGQGTRLTVV.

The chain uses TRBV24-1 and TRBJ2-3; D not certain. This CDR3 has 13 amino acids. Germline-derived CDR1 and CDR2 are KGHDR and SFDVKD. V lost 1 base, J lost 7 bases, and 8 bases lay in between. For the CDR3, the DNA is TGTGCCACCAGTGATTTCGCCGGCTATACGCAGTATTTT. It yields the protein CATSDFAGYTQYF.

This clonotype has just a few counts. This chain joins TRBV6-2 or TRBV6-3 and TRBJ1-5, with D possibly being TRBD1 (5 bases). This CDR3 spans 13 amino acids. Trimming stripped 5 bases from V and 4 bases from J, with 9 bases between. Germline CDR1 MNHEY, CDR2 SVGEGT. CDR3 protein: CASSTGPNQPQHF. The DNA of the CDR3 is TGTGCCAGCAGTACGGGACCTAATCAGCCCCAGCATTTT.

V usage is TRBV18 and J usage is TRBJ1-2; unclear D gene. V lost 1 base, J lost 2 bases, and 11 bases lay in between. The CDR3 is 15 residues long. Germline lookup yields CDR1 KGHSH and CDR2 LQKENI. Here the CDR3 DNA reads TGTGCCAGCTCACCACGCCCGACAAAGAACTATGGCTACACCTTC. Translating gives CASSPRPTKNYGYTF.

This clonotype was counted a single time. The chain couples TRBV27 to TRBJ1-1, with unresolved D. V was pared by 2 bases and J by 3 bases, with 7 bases between. This CDR3 is 13 amino acids long. CDR1 and CDR2 (germline): MNHEY, SMNVEV (reference sequence). The CDR3 sequence: CASSLGLYTEAFF. CDR3 sequence (DNA): TGTGCCAGCAGTTTAGGCCTTTACACTGAAGCTTTCTTT.

The genes are TRBV9 and TRBJ1-2; the D gene is possibly TRBD1 (6 bases). With 4 bases removed from V and 0 bases from J, the gap between germline ends came to 10 bases. CDR3 length: 14 amino acids. The germline CDR1 and CDR2 sequences are SGDLS and YYNGEE. This CDR3 reads CASSWDTANYGYTF. CDR3 DNA sequence: TGTGCCAGCAGCTGGGACACCGCTAACTATGGCTACACCTTC.

This sequence joins TRBV30 and TRBJ2-3, with TRBD2 matching over 9 bases. The CDR3 contains 15 residues. Germline V gene data show CDR1 as GTSNPN and CDR2 as SVGIG (reference sequence). V lost 4 bases and J lost 3; bases outside the gene matches: 8. The CDR3 DNA is TGTGCCTGGACGGCTAGCGGGGTTTTAACAGATACGCAGTATTTT. It encodes CAWTASGVLTDTQYF.

The chain is built from TRBV20-1 and TRBJ2-3; D is possibly TRBD1 (5 bases). This CDR3 contains 15 residues. In germline, CDR1 is DFQATT, CDR2 SNEGSKA (reference sequence). The ends were cut back, 3 bases at V and 2 bases at J, with 15 bases in the middle. The CDR3 is CSARSLGADTDTQYF. CDR3 nucleotides: TGCAGTGCTAGGAGCCTAGGGGCTGACACAGATACGCAGTATTTT.

Here the CDR3 DNA reads TGTGCCAGCAGCCCCCAAAGGGACGGGCAGCCCCAGCATTTT. Its translation: CASSPQRDGQPQHF. The chain is built from TRBV5-8 and TRBJ1-5; TRBD1 might be the D (5 bases). This CDR3 spans 14 amino acids. Germline V lookup: CDR1 SGHTS, CDR2 YDEGEE. Trimming removed 4 bases at V and 7 bases at J, with 15 bases between.

This chain uses TRBV12-3 or TRBV12-4 with TRBJ2-1; D unclear. The CDR3 contains 13 residues. The ends were cut back, 5 bases at V and 6 bases at J, with 11 bases in the middle. The CDR3 nucleotides read TGTGCCAGCAGTCCCTATGTCGCCAATGAGCAGTTCTTC. The encoded protein is CASSPYVANEQFF.

This sequence joins TRBV29-1 and TRBJ2-1; weak D call: TRBD1 (6 bases). Germline loops: CDR1 SQVTM, CDR2 ANQGSEA. Deletions cut 4 bases from V and 5 bases from J, with 24 bases between. The CDR3 is 17 residues long. The CDR3 reads CSVGPGHSQPFNNEQFF. The CDR3 DNA reads TGCAGCGTTGGACCGGGACACTCTCAACCGTTTAACAATGAGCAGTTCTTC.

The chain is built from TRBV11-2 and TRBJ1-6; the match to TRBD1 covers 7 bases. The CDR3 extends over 16 amino acids. Trimming took 2 bases from V and 5 from J; bases not matched to a gene: 6. Germline V gene sequence: CDR1 SGHAT, CDR2 FQNNGV. The CDR3 bases are TGTGCCAGCAGCTTAACCCGGACAGGCCATAATTCACCCCTCCACTTT. It yields the protein CASSLTRTGHNSPLHF.

The V and J genes are TRBV20-1 and TRBJ2-1, with D perhaps TRBD1 or TRBD2 (5 bases each). Per the germline V gene, CDR1 is DFQATT and CDR2 is SNEGSKA (reference sequence). The length of the CDR3 is 13 residues. The CDR3 DNA follows: TGCAGCCCTGGGGACGATTACTACAATGAGCAGTTCTTC. Translation: CSPGDDYYNEQFF.

The rearrangement joins TRBV30 to TRBJ1-2; D unresolved. Germline CDR1 and CDR2: GTSNPN and SVGIG (reference sequence). V lost 2 bases to trimming and J lost 3 bases, with 10 bases between them. The CDR3 loop spans 13 amino acids. CDR3 region: CAWSSGQDYGYTF. The DNA of the CDR3 is TGTGCCTGGAGTTCAGGTCAGGACTATGGCTACACCTTC.

The CDR3 DNA reads TGCGCCAGCAGCCCACTACAGGGTGGGCATGGCTACACCTTC. Residues: CASSPLQGGHGYTF. The genes are TRBV4-1 and TRBJ1-2; a weak D match, TRBD1 (6 bases). Germline V gene lookup returns CDR1 MGHRA and CDR2 YSYEKL. The CDR3 has 14 residues. Trimming shortened V by 4 bases and J by 6 bases, and 15 bases separated the two germline ends.